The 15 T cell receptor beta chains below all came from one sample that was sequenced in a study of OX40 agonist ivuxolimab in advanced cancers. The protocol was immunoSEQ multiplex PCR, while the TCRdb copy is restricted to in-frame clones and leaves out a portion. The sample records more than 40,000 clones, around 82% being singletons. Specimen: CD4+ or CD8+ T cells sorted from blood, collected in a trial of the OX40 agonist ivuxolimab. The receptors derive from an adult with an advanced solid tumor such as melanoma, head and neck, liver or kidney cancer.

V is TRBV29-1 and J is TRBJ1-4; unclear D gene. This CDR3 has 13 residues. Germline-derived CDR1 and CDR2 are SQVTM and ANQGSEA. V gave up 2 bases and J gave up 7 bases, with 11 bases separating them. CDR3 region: CSVEPQRGEKLFF. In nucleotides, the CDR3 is TGCAGCGTTGAACCCCAAAGAGGTGAAAAACTGTTTTTT.

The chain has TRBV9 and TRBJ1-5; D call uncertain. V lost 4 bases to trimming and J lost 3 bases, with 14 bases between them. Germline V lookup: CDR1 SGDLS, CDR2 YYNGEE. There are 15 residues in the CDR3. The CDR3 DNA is TGTGCCAGCAGCCAGGACGGAATGTACAATCAGCCCCAGCATTTT. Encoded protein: CASSQDGMYNQPQHF.

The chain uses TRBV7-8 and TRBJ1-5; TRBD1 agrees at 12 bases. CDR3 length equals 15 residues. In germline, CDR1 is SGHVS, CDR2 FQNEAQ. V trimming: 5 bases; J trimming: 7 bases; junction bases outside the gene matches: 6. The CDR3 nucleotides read TGTGCCAGCAGCCAGGGACAGGGGGCTGGGCAGCCCCAGCATTTT. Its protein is CASSQGQGAGQPQHF.

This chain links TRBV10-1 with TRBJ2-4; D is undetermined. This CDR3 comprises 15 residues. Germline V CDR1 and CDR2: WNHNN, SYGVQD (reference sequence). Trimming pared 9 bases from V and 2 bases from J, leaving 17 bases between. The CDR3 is CARAGPLHPKNIQYF. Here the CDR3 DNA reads TGCGCCAGAGCCGGGCCTCTCCATCCCAAAAACATTCAGTACTTC.

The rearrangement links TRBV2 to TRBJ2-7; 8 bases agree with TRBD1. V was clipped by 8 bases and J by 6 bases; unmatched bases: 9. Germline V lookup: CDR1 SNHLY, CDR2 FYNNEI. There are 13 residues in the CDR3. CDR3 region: CASLPQGVVEQYF. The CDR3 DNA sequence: TGTGCCAGCCTCCCACAGGGGGTGGTCGAGCAGTACTTC. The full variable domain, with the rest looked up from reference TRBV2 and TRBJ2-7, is EPEVTQTPSHQVTQMGQEVILRCVPISNHLYFYWYRQILGQKVEFLVSFYNNEISEKSEIFDDQFSVERPDGSNFTLKIRSTKLEDSAMYFCASLPQGVVEQYFGPGTRLTVT.

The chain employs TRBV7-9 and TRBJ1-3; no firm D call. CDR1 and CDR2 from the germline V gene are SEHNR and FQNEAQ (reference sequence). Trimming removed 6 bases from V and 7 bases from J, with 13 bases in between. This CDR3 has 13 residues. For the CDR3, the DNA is TGTGCCAGCAGTTGGGGAGGAAAGAACACCATATATTTT. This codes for CASSWGGKNTIYF.

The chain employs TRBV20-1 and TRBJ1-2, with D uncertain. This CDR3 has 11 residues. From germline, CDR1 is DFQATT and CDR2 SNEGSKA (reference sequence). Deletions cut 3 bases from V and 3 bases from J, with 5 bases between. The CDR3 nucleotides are TGCAGTGCTAGTCCGGACTATGGCTACACCTTC. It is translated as CSASPDYGYTF.

The CDR3 DNA reads as TGTGCCAGCTGCAGGACAGGGCTATCAGAGGCTTTCTTT. Residues: CASCRTGLSEAFF. This chain connects TRBV6-6 to TRBJ1-1; 8 bases align to TRBD1. The CDR3 contains 13 residues. The germline CDR1 and CDR2 sequences are MNHNY and SVGAGI (reference sequence). J was trimmed by 11 bases and V by 8 bases; bases with no gene match: 13.

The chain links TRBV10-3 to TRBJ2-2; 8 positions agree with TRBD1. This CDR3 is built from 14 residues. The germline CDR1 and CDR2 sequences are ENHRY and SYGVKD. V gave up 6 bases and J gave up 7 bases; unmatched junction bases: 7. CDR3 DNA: TGTGCCATCAGATCGGACAGGGCGGGCGGGGAGCTGTTTTTT. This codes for CAIRSDRAGGELFF.

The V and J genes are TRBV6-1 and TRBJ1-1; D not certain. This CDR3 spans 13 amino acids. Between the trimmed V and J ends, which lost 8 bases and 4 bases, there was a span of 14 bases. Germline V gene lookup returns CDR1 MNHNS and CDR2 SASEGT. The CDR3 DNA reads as TGTGCCAGCGGCCGATCCATTGGCACTGAAGCTTTCTTT. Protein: CASGRSIGTEAFF.

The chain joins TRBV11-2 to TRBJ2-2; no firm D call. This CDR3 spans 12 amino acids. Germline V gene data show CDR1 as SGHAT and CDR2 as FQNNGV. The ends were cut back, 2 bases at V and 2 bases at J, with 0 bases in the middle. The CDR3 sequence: CASSLNTGELFF. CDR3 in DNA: TGTGCCAGCAGCTTAAACACCGGGGAGCTGTTTTTT.

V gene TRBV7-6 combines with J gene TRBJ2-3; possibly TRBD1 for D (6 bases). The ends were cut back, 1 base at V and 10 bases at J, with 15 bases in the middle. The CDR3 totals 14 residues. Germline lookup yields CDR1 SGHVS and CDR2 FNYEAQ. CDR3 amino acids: CASSLVAGEGAQYF. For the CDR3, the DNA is TGTGCCAGCAGCTTAGTCGCGGGCGAGGGGGCGCAGTATTTT. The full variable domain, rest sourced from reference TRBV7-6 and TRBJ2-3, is GAGVSQSPRYKVTKRGQDVALRCDPISGHVSLYWYRQALGQGPEFLTYFNYEAQQDKSGLPNDRFSAERPEGSISTLTIQRTEQRDSAMYRCASSLVAGEGAQYFGPGTRLTVL.

CDR3 protein: CASSSSETQYF. The CDR3 DNA sequence: TGTGCCAGCAGCTCATCGGAGACCCAGTACTTC. The J gene is TRBJ2-5, the V gene TRBV7-2; unclear D gene. Per germline, CDR1 SGHTA and CDR2 FQGNSA. Between the trimmed V and J ends, which lost 4 bases and 5 bases, there was a span of 5 bases. This CDR3 region has 11 residues.

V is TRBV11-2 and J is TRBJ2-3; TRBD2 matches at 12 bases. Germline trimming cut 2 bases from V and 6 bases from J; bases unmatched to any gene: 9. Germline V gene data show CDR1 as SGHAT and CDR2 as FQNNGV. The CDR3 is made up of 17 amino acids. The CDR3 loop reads CASSLLRLAGGGDTQYF. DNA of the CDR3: TGTGCCAGCAGCTTACTTCGGCTAGCGGGAGGGGGGGATACGCAGTATTTT.

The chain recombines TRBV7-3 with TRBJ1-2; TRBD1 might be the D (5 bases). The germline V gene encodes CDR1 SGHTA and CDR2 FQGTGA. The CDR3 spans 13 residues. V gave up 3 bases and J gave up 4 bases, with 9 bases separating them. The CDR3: CASSFSGAYGYTF. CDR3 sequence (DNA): TGTGCCAGCAGCTTTTCCGGGGCCTATGGCTACACCTTC.